The sequence of this TCR beta chain was determined in a study of PD-L1 blockade in urothelial cancer. The CDR3 is 12 amino acids. V shed 4 bases and J shed 5 bases, with 9 bases lying between them. Germline loops: CDR1 MDHEN, CDR2 SYDVKM. This sample's time point: pretreatment peripheral blood. Repertoires were generated with immunoSEQ multiplex PCR, while TCRdb's copy carries only in-frame clones and drops some. The sample lists roughly 38,000 clones; 65% to 90% were seen once. The chain recombines TRBV28 with TRBJ2-7; no clear D gene. The sequence derives from a man aged 55-75 years with urothelial cancer. The sample here was PBMCs, taken around atezolizumab (anti-PD-L1) treatment. CDR3 DNA: TGTGCCAGCAGTTCCGGCGGCGACGAGCAGTACTTC. Translated, it gives CASSSGGDEQYF.